The source of this T cell receptor beta chain is a study of early T cells in non-severe SARS-CoV-2 infection. This CDR3 is 13 amino acids long. V gave up 5 bases and J gave up 3 bases, with 10 bases separating them. From germline, CDR1 is LNHNV and CDR2 YYDKDF (reference sequence). A single record per CDR3 protein comes from TCRdb applying MiXCR to the 5' RACE reads. The repertoire consists of about 88,000 distinct CDR3 sequences, with more than 12% occurring once and the leading ten covering 4.5% to 7%. This TCR was sampled from an adult who was a healthcare worker with PCR-confirmed SARS-CoV-2 infection or an uninfected control (not recorded which). The J gene is TRBJ2-5, the V gene TRBV15; D not resolved. The sample taken for sequencing was whole blood. CDR3 in DNA: TGTGCCACCAGCTCCCGGTTGAAAGAGACCCAGTACTTC. It codes for CATSSRLKETQYF. The variable domain in full, with the rest retrieved from reference TRBV15 and TRBJ2-5, is DAMVIQNPRYQVTQFGKPVTLSCSQTLNHNVMYWYQQKSSQAPKLLFHYYDKDFNNEADTPDNFQSRRPNTSFCFLDIRSPGLGDTAMYLCATSSRLKETQYFGPGTRLLVL.